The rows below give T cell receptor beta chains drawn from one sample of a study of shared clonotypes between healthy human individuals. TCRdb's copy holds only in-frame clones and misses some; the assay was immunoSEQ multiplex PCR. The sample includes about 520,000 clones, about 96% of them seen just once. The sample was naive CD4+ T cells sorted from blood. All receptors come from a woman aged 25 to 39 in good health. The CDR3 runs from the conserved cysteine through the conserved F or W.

CASSGGLAGDTGELFF | TRBJ2-2 | TRBV27
CASTTVHNSPLHF | TRBJ1-6 | TRBV28
CASSSKVATDSNQPQHF | TRBJ1-5 | TRBV5-8
CASSFSFRQGARTEAFF | TRBJ1-1 | TRBV5-1
CASRPSGRGADTQYF | TRBJ2-3 | TRBV6-6
CSVDWLAGGETQYF | TRBJ2-5 | TRBV29-1
CASAATSGFSYEQYF | TRBJ2-7 | TRBV6-1
CASNPRGQGYNEQFF | TRBJ2-1 | TRBV6-1
CASSKLPGTKAFF | TRBJ1-1 | TRBV28
CASRLSGRSYEQFF | TRBJ2-1 | TRBV13
CASSPLSGRRETQYF | TRBJ2-5 | TRBV4-2
CASSTDLAGTTYNEQFF | TRBJ2-1 | TRBV27
CASSYQGGSYEQYF | TRBJ2-7 | TRBV6-5
CASSQGLARARWQPQHF | TRBJ1-5 | TRBV4-1
CASSFPNQPQHF | TRBJ1-5 | TRBV5-4
CASSLDGGTAFF | TRBJ1-1 | TRBV11-3
CASSSGTGAGANVLTF | TRBJ2-6 | TRBV28
CASSLGTLLAKNIQYF | TRBJ2-4 | TRBV11-2
CASSLGLAVSTDTQYF | TRBJ2-3 | TRBV11-2
CAISSTGTLNTGELFF | TRBJ2-2 | TRBV10-3
CASNLAGAYYNEQFF | TRBJ2-1 | TRBV6-5
CARIWIKLPDQETQYF | TRBJ2-5 | TRBV21-1
CASSPGARPSQAFF | TRBJ1-1 | TRBV7-2
CASTWREGYEQYF | TRBJ2-7 | TRBV5-1